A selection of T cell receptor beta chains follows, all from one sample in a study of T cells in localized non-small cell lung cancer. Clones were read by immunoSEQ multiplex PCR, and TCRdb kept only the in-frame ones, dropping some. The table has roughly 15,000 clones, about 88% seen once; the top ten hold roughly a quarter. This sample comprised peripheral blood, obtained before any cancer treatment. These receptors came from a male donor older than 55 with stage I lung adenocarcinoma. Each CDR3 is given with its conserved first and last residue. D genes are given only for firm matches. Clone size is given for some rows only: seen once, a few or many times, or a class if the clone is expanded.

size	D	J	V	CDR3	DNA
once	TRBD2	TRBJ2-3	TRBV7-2	CASSSSGGRTDTQYF	TGTGCCAGCAGCTCTAGCGGGGGGAGAACAGATACGCAGTATTTT
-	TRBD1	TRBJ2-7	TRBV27	CASSTIPPWGQDNYEQYF	TGTGCCAGCAGTACTATACCGCCTTGGGGACAGGACAACTACGAGCAGTACTTC
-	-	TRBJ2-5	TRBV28	CASTSPQRQETQYF	TGTGCCAGCACCTCCCCCCAGAGACAAGAGACCCAGTACTTC
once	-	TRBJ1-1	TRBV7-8	CASSSGLMNTEAFF	TGTGCCAGCAGCTCGGGCCTCATGAACACTGAAGCTTTCTTT
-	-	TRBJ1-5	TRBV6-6	CASSYGADPRSQHF	TGTGCCAGCAGTTACGGGGCAGACCCCAGGTCCCAGCATTTT
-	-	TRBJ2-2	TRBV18	CASSPRGTDANTGELFF	TGTGCCAGCTCACCTAGAGGGACGGACGCGAACACCGGGGAGCTGTTTTTT
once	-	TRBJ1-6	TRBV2	CASRRDPAAPLHF	TGTGCCAGCCGCCGGGACCCAGCGGCACCCCTCCACTTT
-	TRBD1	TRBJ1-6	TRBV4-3	CASSLLSTSGQGSSPLHF	TGCGCCAGCAGCCTTCTATCAACCTCGGGACAGGGTAGTTCACCCCTCCACTTT
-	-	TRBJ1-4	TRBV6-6	CASRPSGAGQEKLFF	TGTGCCAGCAGGCCGAGTGGGGCAGGTCAAGAAAAACTGTTTTTT
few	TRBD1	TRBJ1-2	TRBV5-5	CASSLSPGGGGEVGYTF	TGTGCCAGCAGCTTGTCCCCGGGGGGAGGGGGCGAGGTTGGCTACACCTTC
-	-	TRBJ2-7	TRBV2	CASSEFQMGPGLNEQYF	TGTGCCAGCAGTGAATTTCAAATGGGCCCTGGACTCAACGAGCAGTACTTC
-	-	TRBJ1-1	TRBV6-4	CASRKRGDTEAFF	TGTGCCAGCAGAAAAAGAGGTGACACTGAAGCTTTCTTT
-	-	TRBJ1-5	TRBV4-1	CASSHLPPGQPQHF	TGCGCCAGCAGCCACCTCCCCCCAGGGCAGCCCCAGCATTTT
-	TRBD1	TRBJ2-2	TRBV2	CASKRGQGTGELFF	TGTGCCAGCAAACGGGGACAGGGGACCGGGGAGCTGTTTTTT
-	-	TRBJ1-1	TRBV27	CASLAPGGTEAFF	TGTGCCAGCTTGGCTCCCGGGGGCACTGAAGCTTTCTTT
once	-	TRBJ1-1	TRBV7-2	CASSPRDLSRGRTEAFF	TGTGCCAGCAGCCCTCGGGACCTAAGCCGAGGCCGCACTGAAGCTTTCTTT
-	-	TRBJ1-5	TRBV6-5	CASSYRSGNQPQHF	TGTGCCAGCAGTTACCGGTCAGGGAACCAGCCCCAGCATTTT